These 18 T cell receptor beta chains came from one sample sequenced in a study of T-cell memory formation after mild COVID-19. MiXCR, applied by TCRdb to the 5' RACE reads, yields one record per CDR3 protein. The sample includes over 150,000 distinct CDR3 sequences, less than 20% of them seen just once. The sequenced material came from PBMCs or a T cell subset sorted from them (not recorded which). These receptors all stem from a young man who had mild COVID-19 (a few samples of this study predate the infection). Cell type and time point are not known.

This clonotype has at least ten counts. The rearrangement links TRBV7-2 to TRBJ1-2, with TRBD1 identical over 9 bases. Germline assignment: CDR1 SGHTA and CDR2 FQGNSA. V was pared by 3 bases and J by 2 bases, with 7 bases of the junction left unmatched. The CDR3 is 16 residues long. The CDR3 protein is CASSLAGQGRNYGYTF. The CDR3 DNA is TGTGCCAGCAGCTTGGCTGGACAGGGGAGGAACTATGGCTACACCTTC.

The chain carries TRBV9 and TRBJ2-2, with 7 bases matching TRBD2. There are 16 residues in the CDR3. The junction had 11 bases not matched to a gene; V was cut back by 3 bases and J by 6 bases. Germline-derived CDR1 and CDR2 are SGDLS and YYNGEE. This CDR3 reads CASSARLGGGAGELFF. CDR3 bases: TGTGCCAGCAGCGCCCGACTGGGGGGAGGGGCCGGGGAGCTGTTTTTT.

This clonotype has only a few counts. The chain recombines TRBV25-1 with TRBJ1-1, with D possibly matching TRBD1 (6 bases). Deletions cut 6 bases from V and 7 bases from J, with 18 bases between. This CDR3 is 14 amino acids long. Germline CDR1 reads MGHDK; CDR2 reads SYGVNS. CDR3 sequence (DNA): TGTGCCAGCAGCCCAGCAGGGGCGCGAGGTGAAGCTTTCTTT. Protein: CASSPAGARGEAFF.

The J gene is TRBJ2-2, the V gene TRBV7-6; no clear D. From germline, CDR1 is SGHVS and CDR2 FNYEAQ. The CDR3 loop spans 13 amino acids. Trimming pared 5 bases from V and 6 bases from J, leaving 10 bases between. CDR3 bases: TGTGCCAGCAGCCCCCGTGGGGCCGGGGAGCTGTTTTTT. Protein: CASSPRGAGELFF.

With respect to this clonotype: At one end, the junction sequence differs from germline, possibly due to a read error. The chain uses TRBV28 and TRBJ2-2; 10 bases map to TRBD1. The germline V gene encodes CDR1 MDHEN and CDR2 SYDVKM. The CDR3 consists of 16 residues. Written as DNA, the CDR3 is TGTGCCAGCAGATTATCCGGGACAGGGGACACCGGGGAGCTGTTTTTT. This encodes CASRLSGTGDTGELFF.

This clonotype came up many times. This chain joins TRBV25-1 and TRBJ1-1; perhaps TRBD1 as D (5 bases). The germline V and J ends were trimmed by 6 bases and 4 bases, with 12 bases remaining between them. The CDR3 consists of 13 residues. Per the germline V gene, CDR1 is MGHDK and CDR2 is SYGVNS. The CDR3 reads CASSLAGPTEAFF. CDR3 in DNA: TGTGCCAGCAGCTTAGCGGGGCCCACTGAAGCTTTCTTT.

The chain joins TRBV12-3 or TRBV12-4 to TRBJ1-6, with a possible D match to TRBD1 (5 bases). The germline V and J ends were trimmed by 2 bases and 9 bases, with 11 bases remaining between them. The CDR3 consists of 14 residues. The DNA for the CDR3 is TGTGCCAGCAGTTTATCGAGGGGAGGTTCACCCCTCCACTTT. Encoded protein: CASSLSRGGSPLHF.

The J gene is TRBJ2-2, the V gene TRBV12-3 or TRBV12-4; 10 positions agree with TRBD1. V lost 7 bases and J lost 7; bases outside the gene matches: 9. The CDR3 totals 15 residues. This CDR3 is CASNILTGGHGELFF. In nucleotides, the CDR3 is TGTGCCAGCAACATCTTGACAGGGGGCCACGGGGAGCTGTTTTTT.

The chain employs TRBV12-3 or TRBV12-4 and TRBJ2-1; either TRBD1 or TRBD2 may fit D (5 bases each). The CDR3 extends over 14 amino acids. Trimming left V 5 bases short and J 10 bases short, with 18 bases between. The CDR3 spells CASSLGDGPYEQFF. The CDR3 DNA reads as TGTGCCAGCAGTCTCGGGGACGGACCATACGAGCAGTTCTTC.

This clonotype showed up just a few times. J is TRBJ2-5 and V is TRBV4-1; D not certain. The CDR3 loop spans 13 amino acids. Germline V CDR1 and CDR2: MGHRA, YSYEKL. The V gene lost 4 bases and the J gene lost 4 bases, with 10 bases spanning the gap. The CDR3, as DNA: TGCGCCAGCAGCCTCTCAACGGCAGAGACCCAGTACTTC. It is translated as CASSLSTAETQYF.

This clonotype occurred a few times. The chain recombines TRBV7-9 with TRBJ2-2; D is possibly TRBD2 (6 bases). This CDR3 is 15 amino acids long. Germline V gene sequence: CDR1 SEHNR, CDR2 FQNEAQ (reference sequence). The V end was cut by 2 bases, the J end by 5 bases, with 12 bases between. The CDR3, as DNA: TGTGCCAGCAGCTTAAGGAGGGGAGGAACCGGGGAGCTGTTTTTT. It translates to CASSLRRGGTGELFF.

The rearrangement links TRBV5-6 to TRBJ2-1; D assignment may be TRBD1 or TRBD2 (5 bases each). Germline CDR1 reads SGHDT; CDR2 reads YYEEEE. CDR3 size: 16 residues. Deletions cut 3 bases from V and 3 bases from J, with 16 bases between. CDR3 DNA: TGTGCCAGCAGCTGGGGGACGCAATATCACTACAATGAGCAGTTCTTC. This gives the protein CASSWGTQYHYNEQFF.

This clonotype showed up just a few times. This chain connects TRBV12-5 to TRBJ2-3, with D possibly being TRBD1 or TRBD2 (5 bases each). V gave up 5 bases and J gave up 5 bases, with 14 bases separating them. From germline, CDR1 is LGHNT and CDR2 FRNRAP. This CDR3 region has 14 residues. DNA of the CDR3: TGTGCTAGTGGTCCCGGGGCCGCGGGAGATACGCAGTATTTT. Translating gives CASGPGAAGDTQYF. Full variable domain (outside the CDR3, taken from reference TRBV12-5 and TRBJ2-3): DARVTQTPRHKVTEMGQEVTMRCQPILGHNTVFWYRQTMMQGLELLAYFRNRAPLDDSGMPKDRFSAEMPDATLATLKIQPSEPRDSAVYFCASGPGAAGDTQYFGPGTRLTVL.

The sample holds many counts of this clonotype. V gene TRBV5-1 combines with J gene TRBJ2-2, with D possibly being TRBD1 (5 bases). The CDR3 loop spans 15 amino acids. In germline, CDR1 is SGHRS, CDR2 YFSETQ. Trimming shortened V by 0 bases and J by 3 bases, and 9 bases separated the two germline ends. The CDR3 spells CASSLAGPDTGELFF. The CDR3 nucleotides read TGCGCCAGCAGCTTGGCAGGGCCCGACACCGGGGAGCTGTTTTTT.

The chain uses TRBV4-3 and TRBJ2-3; 9 nucleotides align to TRBD2. In germline, CDR1 is LGHNA, CDR2 YSLEER. This CDR3 contains 16 residues. The J segment lost 1 base and the V segment lost 1 base, leaving 3 bases of the junction unmatched. CDR3 in amino acids: CASSQGAGGGTDTQYF. The CDR3 DNA reads as TGCGCCAGCAGCCAAGGAGCGGGGGGAGGCACAGATACGCAGTATTTT.

Only a few counts were recorded for this clonotype. DNA for the CDR3: TGTGCCAGCAGTGATGGGACTAGCGTTGTCGATACGCAGTATTTT. Translating it yields CASSDGTSVVDTQYF. V usage is TRBV6-1 and J usage is TRBJ2-3, with 10 bases that match TRBD2. The germline V gene encodes CDR1 MNHNS and CDR2 SASEGT. The V gene end was trimmed by 3 bases and the J gene end by 6 bases; junction bases not matched to a gene: 6. CDR3 length: 15 amino acids.

This clonotype was seen more than once but under ten times. The rearrangement uses TRBV11-2 and TRBJ2-5; maybe TRBD2 (6 bases). Germline CDR1 SGHAT, CDR2 FQNNGV. V was cut by 0 bases and J by 6 bases, with 14 bases left in between. CDR3 length: 15 residues. For the CDR3, the DNA is TGTGCCAGCAGCTTAGATCTCGGAGGAGGGCAGACCCAGTACTTC. It yields the protein CASSLDLGGGQTQYF.

The rearrangement links TRBV7-2 to TRBJ2-3, with D maybe TRBD2 (7 bases). V dropped 2 bases and J dropped 4 bases, with 16 bases sitting between them. CDR1 and CDR2 (germline): SGHTA, FQGNSA. This CDR3 has 16 residues. The CDR3 here is CASSLIGGAVADTQYF. The CDR3 nucleotides read TGTGCCAGCAGCTTAATTGGGGGGGCGGTGGCAGATACGCAGTATTTT.